The clone carrying this T cell receptor beta chain was detected a few times. Its antigen remains unidentified. The CDR3 contains 15 residues. Germline V lookup: CDR1 LGHDT, CDR2 YNNKEL (reference sequence). V lost 6 bases to trimming and J lost 0 bases, with 14 bases between them. TCRdb fed the 5' RACE reads into MiXCR, producing one record per CDR3 protein. The sample holds over 60,000 distinct CDR3 sequences, about 11% seen once. The data originate from a study of early T cells in non-severe SARS-CoV-2 infection. Study results and limitations: Using VDJdb, the matching emphasized anti-spike CD8 responses while missing private and CD4 specificities.

The origin of this receptor is an adult who was a healthcare worker with PCR-confirmed SARS-CoV-2 infection or an uninfected control (not recorded which). The input for sequencing was whole blood, taken at baseline. This sequence joins TRBV3-1 and TRBJ2-5; possibly TRBD2 for D (7 bases). The CDR3 nucleotides read TGTGCCAGCAGGCAGGAGGGGGGGGACCAAGAGACCCAGTACTTC. Encoded protein: CASRQEGGDQETQYF.